This T cell receptor (beta chain) was documented in a study of T cells after yellow fever vaccination (dated by TCRdb to about 2019). Some background on the complete study: The SMART-Seq v4 Ultra Low Input RNA kit was used to prepare libraries from fractions with low cell numbers. To track T-cell clones before and after primary and booster YFV17D yellow fever vaccination, bulk TCR alpha and beta repertoires were sequenced longitudinally. Two healthy male donors made up the cohort, one aged 18 to 30 years and the other aged 30 to 39 years. Blood was drawn at multiple timepoints before and after primary and secondary immunization, with bulk PBMC replicates and cell subsets isolated.

For sequencing, an Illumina NovaSeq 6000 was employed. TCR cDNA was made using 5'RACE template switching, a step that added a universal primer site and unique molecular identifiers. Priming for cDNA synthesis came from both the TCR alpha and TCR beta constant segments. Library amplification used two PCR steps, and the second PCR step added sample barcodes and sequencing adapters. Sequencing of libraries was done on Illumina HiSeq 2500 (2x100 bp) or NovaSeq (2x150 bp). The authors' pipeline ran thus. Reads were demultiplexed and collapsed into UMI consensus sequences with MIGEC, and V(D)J alignment was performed with MiXCR. Clonotypes responding to the vaccine were identified with edgeR on replicate PBMC samples, with the criteria of FDR below 0.01 and a log2 fold change above 5 up to day 15. Bulk clonotypes were assigned CD4 or CD8 identity according to which sequenced CD4 or CD8 repertoire held them at higher abundance. TCRdb ran its own pipeline on the public reads, namely fastp trimming at Q25 and MiXCR clone calling, and kept in-frame beta chains. Rows matching on CDR3 protein sequence are summarized as one entry with the most common DNA and genes. The V and J calls were determined by TCRdb, not by the authors. This sample holds more than 300,000 distinct CDR3 sequences; about 4.5% were observed only once. The ten largest make up roughly 21% of the sample.

This clonotype was recorded a few times. Its specific antigen is unknown. One base away there is no much larger clone; base qualities are not given. Unmatched junction bases come to 7, with V trimmed by 6 bases and J by 3 bases. From the germline V gene (reference sequence), CDR1 is DFQATT and CDR2 is SNEGSKA. The CDR3 sequence holds 14 residues, the cysteine and phenylalanine included. The only DNA kept is the CDR3, 42 bases in frame from the first base. The sample's treatment or condition label is to be understood as: live attenuated yellow fever vaccine strain. At each blood-draw timepoint, two biological replicates of bulk PBMCs were obtained. PBMCs were isolated from peripheral blood using a standard Ficoll-Paque protocol. TriZol was used to extract RNA from bulk PBMCs, from CD4 and CD8 fractions, and from dextramer-positive and dextramer-negative fractions. Overall results and qualifications from the work: The secondary T-cell response was found to be weaker but faster than the primary response, with a peak reached on day 5 rather than on day 15. A small fraction of clonotypes appeared in both the CD4 and CD8 compartments, likely as a result of convergent recombination. Because the study included only two donors, the extent to which the findings can be generalized is limited. After the booster, most of the clones that had expanded following primary vaccination were detected again (just under 97% of CD4 and around 88% of CD8), which suggests that memory was broadly maintained. Computational filtering was needed because FACS-sorted repertoires could contain abundant contaminating clonotypes from the bulk population.

The chain joins TRBV20-1 to TRBJ2-3; TRBD2 agrees with 9 junctional bases. Specimen: PBMCs, collected 15 days after the yellow fever booster vaccination. This clonotype was obtained from a man aged 18 to 35 who received the YFV17D yellow fever vaccine. The CDR3 reads as follows: CSAKRLAGTDTQYF. The DNA is as follows: TGCAGTGCCAAGCGCCTAGCGGGGACAGATACGCAGTATTTT.